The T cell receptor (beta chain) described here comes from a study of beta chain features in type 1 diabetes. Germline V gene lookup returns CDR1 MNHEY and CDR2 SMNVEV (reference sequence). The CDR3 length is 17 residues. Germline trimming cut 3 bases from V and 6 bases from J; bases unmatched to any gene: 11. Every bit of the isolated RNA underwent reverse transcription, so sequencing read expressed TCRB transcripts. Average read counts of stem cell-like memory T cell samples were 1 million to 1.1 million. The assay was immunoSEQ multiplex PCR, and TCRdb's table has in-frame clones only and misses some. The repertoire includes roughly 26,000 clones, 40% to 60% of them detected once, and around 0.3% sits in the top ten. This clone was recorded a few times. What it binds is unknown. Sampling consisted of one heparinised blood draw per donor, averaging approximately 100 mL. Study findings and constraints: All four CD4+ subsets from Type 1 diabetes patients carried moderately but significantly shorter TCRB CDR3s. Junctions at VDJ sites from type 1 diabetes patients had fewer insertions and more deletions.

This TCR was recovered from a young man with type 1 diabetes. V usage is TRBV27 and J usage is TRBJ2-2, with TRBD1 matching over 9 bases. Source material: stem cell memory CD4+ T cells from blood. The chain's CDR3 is CASSLLPRTGEPGELFF. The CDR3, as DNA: TGTGCCAGCAGTTTGCTGCCTCGGACAGGGGAGCCCGGGGAGCTGTTTTTT.